Listed below are T cell receptor beta chains from one sample, sequenced in a study of cytomegalovirus exposure and HLA in healthy donors. Assay: immunoSEQ multiplex PCR; the TCRdb copy retains only in-frame clones and omits some. This repertoire comprises 150,000 to 200,000 clones; its ten largest clones make up 1.3%. Sequencing was done on a sample of PBMCs. Receptor source: a woman between 55 and 75 years old in good health and CMV-seronegative. CDR3s include the opening cysteine and the closing phenylalanine or tryptophan. The D gene is left open where the match is weak.

>13|NA|TRBV10-3|TRBJ1-1
TGTGCCACCGAGAAGACAGCGAACACTGAAGCTTTCTTT
CATEKTANTEAFF
>12|NA|TRBV29-1|TRBJ2-7
TGCAGCGTTCTGGACAGAGCCTACGAGCAGTACTTC
CSVLDRAYEQYF
>12|NA|TRBV6-6|TRBJ1-3
TGTGCCAGCGGAGGATCGGGAAACACCATATATTTT
CASGGSGNTIYF
>16|TRBD1|TRBV4-3|TRBJ1-2
TGCGCCAGCAGCCATAAACCGGGACAGGGATCCTATGGCTACACCTTC
CASSHKPGQGSYGYTF
>15|TRBD1|TRBV2|TRBJ1-4
TGTGCCAGCAGTGGGGACAGGGGGCGGGCTGAAAAACTGTTTTTT
CASSGDRGRAEKLFF
>18|NA|TRBV27|TRBJ1-5
TGTGCCAGCAGGAAGATTGGGTGGACAGCGAGGAGCAATCAGCCCCAGCATTTT
CASRKIGWTARSNQPQHF
>14|NA|TRBV7-3|TRBJ2-2
TGTGCCAGCAGCCCTAGGTCCTTGGCCGGGGAGCTGTTTTTT
CASSPRSLAGELFF
>16|NA|TRBV5-6|TRBJ1-2
TGTGCCAGCAGTCCGGGTGGGGCAGGAAGCTACTATGGCTACACCTTC
CASSPGGAGSYYGYTF
>14|NA|TRBV9|TRBJ2-7
TGTGCCAGCAGCGTAGGAGGAGATCTACGGGAGCAGTACTTC
CASSVGGDLREQYF
>14|NA|TRBV27|TRBJ2-5
TGTGCCAGCAGTTTAAACGCGGGTGAGGAGACCCAGTACTTC
CASSLNAGEETQYF
>11|NA|TRBV18|TRBJ1-4
TGTGCCAGCCTTTCTAATGAAAAACTGTTTTTT
CASLSNEKLFF
>13|TRBD1|TRBV5-1|TRBJ2-5
TGCGCCAGCAGTGGACAGGGGGGAGAGACCCAGTACTTC
CASSGQGGETQYF
>14|NA|TRBV4-1|TRBJ1-2
TGCGCCAGCAGCCAAGACAGGGCTAACTATGGCTACACCTTC
CASSQDRANYGYTF
>17|NA|TRBV13|TRBJ1-1
TGTGCCAGCAGCTTTAGCAGGGAATTAGGGTTTCTAACTGAAGCTTTCTTT
CASSFSRELGFLTEAFF